The 25 T cell receptor beta chains given below trace back to one sample, sequenced in a study of tumor-infiltrating lymphocytes in primary liver carcinoma. Total RNA (roughly 0.45 ug) served as template for TCR beta cDNA synthesis primed by a constant-region primer. Slightly modified ARM-PCR served as the procedure for the TCR beta libraries. These libraries came from three rounds of nested multiplex PCR. The first two PCR rounds, around 11 cycles each, used TRBV1-TRBV30 forward primers and a C-beta reverse primer. TCRdb independently ran MiXCR on the multiplex PCR reads; one entry per CDR3 protein. The table records fewer than 350,000 distinct CDR3 sequences, roughly two thirds of them present only once. Unsorted whole blood served as the source of blood RNA, and germline DNA was extracted as well. The source material was peripheral blood. The receptors here all came from a man aged 35 to 55 with primary liver carcinoma and hepatitis B virus infection.

The sample holds one count of this clonotype. A read error may explain this, as a much larger clone is one base away. V usage is TRBV30 and J usage is TRBJ2-7, with D possibly called TRBD1 or TRBD2 (6 bases each). This CDR3 region has 15 residues. The V gene's germline CDR1 is GTSNPN and CDR2 SVGIG (reference sequence). The CDR3 protein is CAWSGGVRGGYGQYF. The CDR3 DNA reads TGTGCCTGGAGTGGGGGGGTCCGTGGGGGCTACGGGCAGTACTTC.

This clonotype was detected a few times. This chain joins TRBV7-9 and TRBJ1-1, with D possibly TRBD1 on 6 matching bases. CDR3 length equals 16 residues. V lost 0 bases to trimming and J lost 1 base, with 12 bases between them. Germline V gene data show CDR1 as SEHNR and CDR2 as FQNEAQ (reference sequence). The CDR3 region is CASSLARAGANTEAFF. CDR3 bases: TGTGCCAGCAGCTTAGCGAGGGCAGGGGCGAACACTGAAGCTTTCTTT.

This clonotype was seen at least ten times. The chain is built from TRBV6-1 and TRBJ1-5, with a tentative D call TRBD1 (6 bases). Germline V gene lookup returns CDR1 MNHNS and CDR2 SASEGT. V lost 2 bases and J lost 3, with 8 bases in between. The CDR3 loop spans 14 amino acids. The CDR3 DNA reads TGTGCCAGCAGTGAACAGGGACACAATCAGCCCCAGCATTTT. This codes for CASSEQGHNQPQHF.

The chain recombines TRBV28 with TRBJ1-1; perhaps TRBD1 as D (5 bases). V was shortened by 6 bases and J by 4 bases, with 9 bases between the two germline ends. The CDR3 consists of 12 residues. CDR1 is MDHEN, CDR2 SYDVKM, per germline. CDR3 loop: CASRAGGTEAFF. CDR3 nucleotide sequence: TGTGCCAGCAGAGCTGGGGGCACTGAAGCTTTCTTT.

With respect to this clonotype: The CDR3 ends on some other residue instead of the conserved phenylalanine or tryptophan, so this is likely a read error. This chain links TRBV29-1 with TRBJ1-1, with D possibly matching TRBD1 (5 bases). This CDR3 is built from 15 residues. The V gene's germline CDR1 is SQVTM and CDR2 ANQGSEA. Written as DNA, the CDR3 is TGCAGTGTTGCCCCAGGTTGGGGGATGAACACTGAAGCTTTCCTT. It is translated as CSVAPGWGMNTEAFL.

Remarks on this clonotype: One end of the junction varies from germline; a read error may be responsible. This chain uses TRBV6-1 with TRBJ2-7, with 8 bases that match TRBD2. In germline, CDR1 is MNHNS, CDR2 SASEGT. The CDR3 length is 15 residues. CDR3 nucleotide sequence: TGTGCCAACAGTGAACTAAGCGGGAGAACAATCGAGCAGTACTTC. Amino acid sequence: CANSELSGRTIEQYF.

In this sample, this clonotype turned up many times. The gene calls are TRBV12-3 or TRBV12-4 and TRBJ1-5; D call uncertain. There are 14 residues in the CDR3. Trimming took 2 bases from V and 2 from J, leaving 7 bases between them. The CDR3 loop reads CASSLLDGNQPQHF. In DNA form, the CDR3 reads TGTGCCAGCAGTTTATTGGATGGCAATCAGCCCCAGCATTTT.

Regarding this clonotype: One end of the junction does not line up with germline, which may come from a read error. The genes are TRBV6-2 or TRBV6-3 and TRBJ1-4, with 7 bases identical to TRBD1. The V gene's germline CDR1 is MNHEY and CDR2 SVGEGT. This CDR3 comprises 15 residues. The CDR3 reads CANSKWTGNQEKLFF. In DNA, the CDR3 is TGTGCCAACAGTAAGTGGACAGGAAACCAAGAAAAACTGTTTTTT.

The V call is TRBV5-4, the J call TRBJ1-3; D is unclear. Germline V gives CDR1 SGHNT, CDR2 YYREEE (reference sequence). There are 16 residues in the CDR3. V was pared by 0 bases and J by 0 bases, with 10 bases between. The CDR3 coding sequence is TGTGCCAGCAGCTTGGGCGCCGTAAACTCTGGAAACACCATATATTTT. This sequence encodes CASSLGAVNSGNTIYF.

As regards this clonotype: This may come from a read error, since a much larger clone is one base off. The chain is built from TRBV10-3 and TRBJ1-2; D unresolved. The CDR3 contains 11 residues. V was cut by 4 bases and J by 6 bases, with 6 bases left in between. The V gene's germline CDR1 is ENHRY and CDR2 SYGVKD. CDR3 loop: CAISGEDGYTF. DNA for the CDR3: TGTGCCATCAGTGGAGAGGATGGCTACACCTTC.

To note about this clonotype: A much larger clone lies a single base off, so this may be a read error. The genes are TRBV6-1 and TRBJ1-1; D perhaps matches TRBD1 (5 bases). Germline loops: CDR1 MNHNS, CDR2 SASEGT. V gave up 4 bases and J gave up 4 bases, with 10 bases separating them. The CDR3 has 13 amino acids. This CDR3 reads CASSGGGSTEAFF. In nucleotides, the CDR3 is TGTGCCAGCAGTGGGGGGGGGAGCACTGAAGCTTTCTTT.

Notes on this clonotype: With a much larger clone just one base away, this may be a read error. The rearrangement links TRBV4-3 to TRBJ1-2; D is unclear. The germline gives CDR1 LGHNA, CDR2 YSLEER. This CDR3 comprises 15 residues. This CDR3 reads CASSQDYRARYGNTF. Written as DNA, the CDR3 is TGCGCCAGCAGCCAAGATTATAGAGCACGCTATGGCAACACCTTC.

About this clonotype itself: A much bigger clone sits one base away, suggesting this may be a read error. This chain links TRBV11-2 with TRBJ2-5, with TRBD2 as a possible D gene (5 bases). CDR3 length: 14 residues. V lost 5 bases, J lost 1 base, and 11 bases lay in between. The germline gives CDR1 SGHAT, CDR2 FQNNGV. The CDR3 spells CASSRETTQETQYF. The CDR3, as DNA: TGTGCCAGCAGCCGAGAGACTACCCAAGAGACCCAGTACTTC.

In the case of this clonotype: Since a much larger clone is just one base distant, this may be a read error. The chain carries TRBV29-1 and TRBJ2-3, with D maybe TRBD2 (5 bases). This CDR3 spans 14 amino acids. Looked up from germline, CDR1 is SQVTM and CDR2 is ANQGSEA. This CDR3 is CGVVRASSTDTQYF. CDR3 in DNA: TGCGGCGTTGTTAGGGCTAGCAGTACAGATACGCAGTATTTT.

Details on this clonotype: A much bigger clone sits one base away, suggesting this may be a read error. The CDR3 loop is CASQSTGDTDTQYF. DNA of the CDR3: TGCGCCAGCCAAAGTACAGGGGATACAGATACGCAGTATTTT. This chain joins TRBV4-1 and TRBJ2-3; 7 bases map to TRBD1. The J segment lost 3 bases and the V segment lost 8 bases, leaving 8 bases of the junction unmatched. This CDR3 region has 14 residues. Per germline, CDR1 MGHRA and CDR2 YSYEKL.

Points on this clonotype: This may arise from a read error, as a much more abundant clone is one base away. CDR3 nucleotides: TGTACCAGCAGTGCACTACTAGCGGGAAAGGATGAGCAGTTCTTC. It yields the protein CTSSALLAGKDEQFF. The chain carries TRBV6-6 and TRBJ2-1; 10 bases map to TRBD2. Germline V lookup: CDR1 MNHNY, CDR2 SVGAGI (reference sequence). The CDR3 runs to 15 residues.

Concerning this clonotype: This may be a read error, as it is one base from a much larger clone. The rearrangement links TRBV10-3 to TRBJ2-3; 12 bases are a match to TRBD2. The J segment lost 5 bases and the V segment lost 10 bases, leaving 10 bases of the junction unmatched. Germline V gene lookup returns CDR1 ENHRY and CDR2 SYGVKD. The CDR3 is made up of 15 amino acids. The CDR3 loop reads CATLTSGRGVDTQYF. Here the CDR3 DNA reads TGTGCCACCCTGACTAGCGGGAGAGGGGTAGATACGCAGTATTTT.

The chain combines TRBV18 with TRBJ2-7; D gene unclear. The CDR3 covers 14 residues. CDR1 is KGHSH and CDR2 is LQKENI in the germline V gene. V was pared by 5 bases and J by 1 base, with 12 bases between. The DNA of the CDR3 is TGTGCCAGCTCAACATCGGTCAGTTCCTACGAGCAGTACTTC. Translated, it gives CASSTSVSSYEQYF.

This chain connects TRBV7-9 to TRBJ2-1; 7 bases map to TRBD2. Unmatched junction bases numbered 14, after V lost 6 bases and J lost 9 bases. Germline lookup yields CDR1 SEHNR and CDR2 FQNEAQ (reference sequence). The CDR3 has 15 residues. The CDR3 spells CASSQLGGRAVEQFF. DNA of the CDR3: TGTGCCAGCAGTCAATTGGGTGGGAGGGCCGTTGAGCAGTTCTTC.

This clonotype occurred a few times. V and J are TRBV4-1 and TRBJ2-1; D is undetermined. V was cut by 0 bases and J by 3 bases, with 12 bases left in between. The CDR3 sequence is 16 residues long. Germline loops: CDR1 MGHRA, CDR2 YSYEKL. CDR3 residues: CASSQDRLDRYNEQFF. CDR3 sequence (DNA): TGCGCCAGCAGCCAAGATCGGCTAGACCGCTACAATGAGCAGTTCTTC.

There are a few counts of this clonotype. CDR3 bases: TGCGCCAGCAGCTCTCCGGGACAGATAAGTGAAAAACTGTTTTTT. Residues: CASSSPGQISEKLFF. This chain connects TRBV4-1 to TRBJ1-4, with 7 bases aligning to TRBD1. After removal of 5 bases from V and 7 bases from J, the junction contained 10 bases not matched to a gene. The CDR3 is 15 amino acids. Germline V CDR1 and CDR2: MGHRA, YSYEKL.

About this clonotype: A clone one base away is much larger, so this may be a read error. The genes are TRBV12-5 and TRBJ2-7, with D tentatively TRBD1 or TRBD2 (5 bases each). This CDR3 is built from 15 residues. Germline V gene data show CDR1 as LGHNT and CDR2 as FRNRAP. The V end was cut by 11 bases, the J end by 7 bases, with 27 bases between. The CDR3 protein is CACALGTRNGGEQYF. The CDR3 bases are TGTGCTTGTGCCCTCGGGACGCGGAATGGGGGTGAGCAGTACTTC.

This clonotype was observed once. The chain links TRBV5-1 to TRBJ2-7, with D possibly matching TRBD1 (6 bases). Between the trimmed V and J ends, which lost 0 bases and 3 bases, there was a span of 16 bases. The CDR3 has 16 amino acids. The germline V gene has CDR1 SGHRS and CDR2 YFSETQ. CDR3 coding DNA: TGCGCCAGCAGCTTGGCCACCGGGACACTAAACTACGAGCAGTACTTC. It translates to CASSLATGTLNYEQYF.

Regarding this clonotype: Since a much larger clone is just one base distant, this may be a read error. V usage is TRBV7-8 and J usage is TRBJ2-1; D not certain. The germline V gene encodes CDR1 SGHVS and CDR2 FQNEAQ. The CDR3 loop spans 15 amino acids. Deletions cut 4 bases from V and 6 bases from J, with 16 bases between. The CDR3 sequence is CASSSIGLASNEQFF. The CDR3 nucleotides read TGTGCCAGCAGCTCGATAGGCCTTGCATCCAATGAGCAGTTCTTC.

The CDR3 reads CASCRPDGIYEQYF. As DNA, the CDR3 is TGTGCCAGCTGTAGACCAGATGGTATCTACGAGCAGTACTTC. The V call is TRBV6-5, the J call TRBJ2-7; D is undetermined. V shed 8 bases and J shed 3 bases, with 17 bases lying between them. This CDR3 has 14 residues. In germline, CDR1 is MNHEY, CDR2 SVGAGI.